This T cell receptor beta chain was documented in a study of blood T cell repertoires in COVID-19. About the study: Sites across the United States, Italy and Spain contributed samples from acute and convalescent COVID-19. PBMCs, B-cell-depleted T cells, or T cells provided the cDNA or gDNA that made up the material.

Original analysis: It was from reference gene primer amplification that nucleated cell counts were estimated. Only in-frame clones appear in the TCRdb table, and some are missing; sequencing was by immunoSEQ multiplex PCR. That table supplies the V and J calls and clone size; D and trimming were determined from the DNA. The table includes under 150,000 clones, 70% to 90% detected once. Per the germline V gene, CDR1 is SGHKS and CDR2 is YYEKEE (reference sequence). V shed 0 bases and J shed 5 bases, with 6 bases lying between them. The CDR3 has 13 amino acids. The sequence came from a woman in her forties with active or convalescent COVID-19. What was sequenced was peripheral blood. The V gene is TRBV5-5, the J gene TRBJ1-5, with D uncertain. CDR3 DNA sequence: TGTGCCAGCAGCTTGGCTGAGGATCAGCCCCAGCATTTT. Protein: CASSLAEDQPQHF.